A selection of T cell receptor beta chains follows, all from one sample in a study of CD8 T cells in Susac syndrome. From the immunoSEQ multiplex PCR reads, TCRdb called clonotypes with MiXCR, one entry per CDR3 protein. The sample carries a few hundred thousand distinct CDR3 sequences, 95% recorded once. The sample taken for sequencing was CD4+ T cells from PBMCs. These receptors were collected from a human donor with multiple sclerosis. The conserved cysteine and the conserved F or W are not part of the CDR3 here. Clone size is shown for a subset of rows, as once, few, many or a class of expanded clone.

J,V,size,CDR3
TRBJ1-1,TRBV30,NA,AWSLYEYTEAF
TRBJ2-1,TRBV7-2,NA,ASSFSRNNEQF
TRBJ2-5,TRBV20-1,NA,SASGAPETQY
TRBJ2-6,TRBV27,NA,ASRLDISGANVLT
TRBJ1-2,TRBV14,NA,ASSRTTGGWGYT
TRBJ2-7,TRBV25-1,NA,ASAQTYEQY
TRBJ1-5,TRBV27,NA,ASSPTRNQPQH
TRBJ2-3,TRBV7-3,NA,ASSLWQGTDTQY
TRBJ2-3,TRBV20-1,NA,SARPPGPSTDTQY
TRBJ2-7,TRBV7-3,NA,ASSLDRLAYEQY
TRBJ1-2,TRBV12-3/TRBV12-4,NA,ASSLSGLDGYT
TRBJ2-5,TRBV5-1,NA,ASSLNSGGGRETQY
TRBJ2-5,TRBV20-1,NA,SALGTAQETQY
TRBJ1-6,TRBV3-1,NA,ASSLWGGTDSPLH
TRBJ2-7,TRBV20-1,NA,SARVAEAGRWDEQY
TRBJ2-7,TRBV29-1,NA,SVRQTSYEQY
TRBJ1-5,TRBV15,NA,ATSRLNQPQH
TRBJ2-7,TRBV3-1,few,ASSQAASYEQY
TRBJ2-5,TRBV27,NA,ASSPLLAGKETQY
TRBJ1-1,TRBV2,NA,ASSVTARPF
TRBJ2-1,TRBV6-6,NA,ASSYSYEQF
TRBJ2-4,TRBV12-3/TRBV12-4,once,ASSGGRWKNIQY
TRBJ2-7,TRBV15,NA,ATSRVGTKDEQY
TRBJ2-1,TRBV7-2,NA,ASSLALRGLAGAYEQF
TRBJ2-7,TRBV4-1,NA,ASSQFPASSGSYEQY
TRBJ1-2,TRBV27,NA,ASSLSRDSYGYT
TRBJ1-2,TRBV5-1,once,ASADSRYGYT
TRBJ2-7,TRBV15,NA,ATSRNQGATYEQY
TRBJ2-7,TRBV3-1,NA,ASSQDTRSEQY
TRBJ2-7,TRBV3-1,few,ASSQASYEQY
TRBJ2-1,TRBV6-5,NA,ASSYSIPGTSGRNEQF
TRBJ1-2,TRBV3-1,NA,ARSLRDLNYGYT
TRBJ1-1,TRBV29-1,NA,SVPIKMTGGTEAF
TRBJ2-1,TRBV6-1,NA,ASSRRGGQANNEQF
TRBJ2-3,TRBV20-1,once,SATSSLAGGWNTDTQY
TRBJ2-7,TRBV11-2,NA,ASSTGLAEQY
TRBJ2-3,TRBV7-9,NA,ASSLSVDTQY
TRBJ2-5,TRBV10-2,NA,ASGGTAQETQY
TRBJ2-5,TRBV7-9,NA,ASSLGAGYQETQY
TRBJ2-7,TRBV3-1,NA,ASSGWDRTYEQY
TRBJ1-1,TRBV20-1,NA,SARVPGGWGTEAF
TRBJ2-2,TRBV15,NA,ATSRGRAANTGELF
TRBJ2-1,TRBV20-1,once,SARRDISYNEQF
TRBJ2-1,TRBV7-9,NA,ASSTDPGTANNEQF
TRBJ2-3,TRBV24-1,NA,ATSDKYTQY
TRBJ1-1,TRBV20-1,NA,SAEGGSKITEAF
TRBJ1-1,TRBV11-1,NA,ASSHSESTEAF
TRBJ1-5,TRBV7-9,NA,ASSLDSSNQPQH
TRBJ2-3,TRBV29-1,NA,SVGELPDTQY
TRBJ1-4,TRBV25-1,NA,ASSEFTTTNEKLF
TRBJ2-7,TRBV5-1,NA,ASSLGGGQPSYEQY
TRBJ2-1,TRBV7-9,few,ASSLGLPGNEQF
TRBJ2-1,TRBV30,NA,AWSALHNEQF
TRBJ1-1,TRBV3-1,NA,ASSQDRAPNTEAF
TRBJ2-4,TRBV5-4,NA,ASSSGTAKNIQY
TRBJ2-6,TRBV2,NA,AGDSGANVLT
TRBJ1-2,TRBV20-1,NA,SARGVGQGLPSYGYT
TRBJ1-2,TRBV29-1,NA,SGSMGQGGGYT
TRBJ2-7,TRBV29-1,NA,SASQLQGYEQY
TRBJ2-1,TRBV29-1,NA,SVGSGLAGGEQF